The 2 T cell receptor beta chains listed next were all sequenced from one sample in a study of cytomegalovirus exposure and HLA in healthy donors. 13 Jbeta primers and 60 Vbeta primers were used for the PCR. Some clones are missing from TCRdb's copy, which holds only in-frame ones; the method was immunoSEQ multiplex PCR. The sample has about 140,000 clones; about four fifths are singletons. Sequencing used PBMCs. Receptors were obtained from a man between 25 and 39 years old in good health.

This clone was found a few times. J is TRBJ2-6 and V is TRBV9, with D perhaps matching TRBD2 (6 bases). The ends were cut back, 3 bases at V and 1 base at J, with 20 bases in the middle. This CDR3 has 19 amino acids. Germline loops: CDR1 SGDLS, CDR2 YYNGEE. The CDR3 coding sequence is TGTGCCAGCAGCGCCGGGAGATTCCCGACATCTTCTGGGGCCAACGTCCTGACTTTC. Protein product: CASSAGRFPTSSGANVLTF. The whole variable domain, remainder taken from reference TRBV9 and TRBJ2-6, is DSGVTQTPKHLITATGQRVTLRCSPRSGDLSVYWYQQSLDQGLQFLIQYYNGEERAKGNILERFSAQQFPDLHSELNLSSLELGDSALYFCASSAGRFPTSSGANVLTFGAGSRLTVL.

V usage is TRBV7-3 and J usage is TRBJ2-1; tentatively, D is TRBD2 (6 bases). The V end lost 5 bases, the J end lost 0 bases, and 17 bases lay between the germline ends. Germline CDR1 is SGHTA and CDR2 is FQGTGA. The CDR3 contains 17 residues. CDR3 protein: CASSLGAGPLSYNEQFF. CDR3 nucleotides: TGTGCCAGCAGCCTTGGGGCGGGACCCCTCTCCTACAATGAGCAGTTCTTC.